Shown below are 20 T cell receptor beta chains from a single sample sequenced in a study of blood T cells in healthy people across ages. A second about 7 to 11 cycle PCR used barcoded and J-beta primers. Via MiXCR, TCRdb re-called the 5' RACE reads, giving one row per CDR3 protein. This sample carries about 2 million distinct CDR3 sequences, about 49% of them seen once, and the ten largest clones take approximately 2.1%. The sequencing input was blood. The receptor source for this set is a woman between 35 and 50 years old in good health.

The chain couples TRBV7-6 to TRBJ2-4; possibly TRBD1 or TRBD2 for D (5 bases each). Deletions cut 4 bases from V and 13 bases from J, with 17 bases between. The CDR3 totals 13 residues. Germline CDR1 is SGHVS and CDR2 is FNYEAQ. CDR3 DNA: TGTGCCAGCAGCTCGAGACTCGGGACGGAGCAGTACTTC. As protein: CASSSRLGTEQYF.

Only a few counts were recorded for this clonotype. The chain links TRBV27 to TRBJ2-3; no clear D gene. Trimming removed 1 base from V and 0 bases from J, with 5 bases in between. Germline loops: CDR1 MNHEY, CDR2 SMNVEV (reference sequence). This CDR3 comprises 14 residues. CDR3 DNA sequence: TGTGCCAGCAGTTTATGGTCTAGCACAGATACGCAGTATTTT. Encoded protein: CASSLWSSTDTQYF.

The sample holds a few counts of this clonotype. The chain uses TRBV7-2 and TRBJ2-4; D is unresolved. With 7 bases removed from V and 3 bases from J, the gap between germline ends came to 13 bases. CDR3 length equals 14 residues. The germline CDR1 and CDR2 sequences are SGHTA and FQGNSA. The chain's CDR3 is CASTVGVDKNIQYF. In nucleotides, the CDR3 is TGTGCCAGCACCGTTGGGGTAGACAAAAACATTCAGTACTTC.

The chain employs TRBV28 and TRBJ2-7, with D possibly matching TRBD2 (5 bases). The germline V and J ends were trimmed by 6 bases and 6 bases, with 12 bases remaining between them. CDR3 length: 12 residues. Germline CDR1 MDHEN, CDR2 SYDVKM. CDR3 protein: CASSLTRAEQYF. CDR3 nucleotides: TGTGCCAGCAGCCTCACGAGGGCCGAGCAGTACTTC.

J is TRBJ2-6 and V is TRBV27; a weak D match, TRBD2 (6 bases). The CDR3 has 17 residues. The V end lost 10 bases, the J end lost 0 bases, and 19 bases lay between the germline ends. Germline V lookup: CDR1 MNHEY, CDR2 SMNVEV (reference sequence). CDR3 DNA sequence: TGTGCCACCCTAGCCATGGGGGGACTCTCTGGGGCCAACGTCCTGACTTTC. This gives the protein CATLAMGGLSGANVLTF.

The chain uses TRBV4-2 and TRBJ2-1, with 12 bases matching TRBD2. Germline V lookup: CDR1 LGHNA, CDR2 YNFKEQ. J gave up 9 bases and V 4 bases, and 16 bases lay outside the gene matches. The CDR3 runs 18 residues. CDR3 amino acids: CASSPGLAGSSGVGEQFF. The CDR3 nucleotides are TGTGCCAGCAGCCCCGGACTAGCGGGGTCTTCGGGGGTCGGTGAGCAGTTCTTC.

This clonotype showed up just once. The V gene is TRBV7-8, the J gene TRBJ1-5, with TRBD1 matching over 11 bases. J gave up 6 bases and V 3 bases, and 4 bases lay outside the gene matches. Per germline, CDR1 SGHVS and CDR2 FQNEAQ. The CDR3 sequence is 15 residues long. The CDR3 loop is CASSFGQGASQPQHF. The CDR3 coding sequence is TGTGCCAGCAGCTTTGGACAGGGGGCGTCTCAGCCCCAGCATTTT.

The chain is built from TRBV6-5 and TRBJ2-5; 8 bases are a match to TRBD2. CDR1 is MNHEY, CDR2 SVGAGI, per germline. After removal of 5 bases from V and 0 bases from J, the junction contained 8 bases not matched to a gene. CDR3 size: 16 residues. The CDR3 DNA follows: TGTGCCAGCAGTCGGCTATCTAGCGGGCACCAAGAGACCCAGTACTTC. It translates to CASSRLSSGHQETQYF.

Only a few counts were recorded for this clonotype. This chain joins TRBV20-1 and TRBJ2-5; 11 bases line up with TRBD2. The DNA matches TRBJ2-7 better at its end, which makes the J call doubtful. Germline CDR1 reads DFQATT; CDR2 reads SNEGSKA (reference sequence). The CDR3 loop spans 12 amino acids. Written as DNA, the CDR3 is TGCAGTGCGTCGGGACTAGCGGCCGAGCAGTACTTC. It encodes CSASGLAAEQYF.

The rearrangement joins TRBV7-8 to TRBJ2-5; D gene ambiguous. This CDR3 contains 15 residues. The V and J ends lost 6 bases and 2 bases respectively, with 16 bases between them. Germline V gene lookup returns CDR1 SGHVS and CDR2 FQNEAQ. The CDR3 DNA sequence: TGTGCCAGCAGTAAAGAAGGCTTGTCTCAAGAGACCCAGTACTTC. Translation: CASSKEGLSQETQYF.

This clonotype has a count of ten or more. CDR3 coding DNA: TGTGCCAGCAGCCAACGGGGCTCCTACGAGCAGTACTTC. Amino acids: CASSQRGSYEQYF. This chain connects TRBV3-1 to TRBJ2-7; tentatively, D is TRBD2 (5 bases). Trimming left V 2 bases short and J 0 bases short, with 5 bases between. The length of the CDR3 is 13 residues. Germline V CDR1 and CDR2: LGHDT, YNNKEL (reference sequence).

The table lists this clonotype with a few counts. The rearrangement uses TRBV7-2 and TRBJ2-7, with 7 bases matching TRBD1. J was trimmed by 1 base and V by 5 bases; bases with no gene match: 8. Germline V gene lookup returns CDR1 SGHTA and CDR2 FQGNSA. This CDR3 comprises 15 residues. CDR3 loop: CASSRSTGDSYEQYF. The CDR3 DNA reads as TGTGCCAGCAGCCGAAGTACAGGGGATTCCTACGAGCAGTACTTC. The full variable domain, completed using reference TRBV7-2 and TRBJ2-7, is GAGVSQSPSNKVTEKGKDVELRCDPISGHTALYWYRQSLGQGLEFLIYFQGNSAPDKSGLPSDRFSAERTGGSVSTLTIQRTQQEDSAVYLCASSRSTGDSYEQYFGPGTRLTVT.

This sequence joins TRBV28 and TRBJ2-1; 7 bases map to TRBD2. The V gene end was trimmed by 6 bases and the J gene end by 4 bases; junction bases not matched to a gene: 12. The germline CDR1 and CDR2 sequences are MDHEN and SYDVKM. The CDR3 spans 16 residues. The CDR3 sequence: CASSPVWGGDYNEQFF. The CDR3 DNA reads TGTGCCAGCAGCCCAGTTTGGGGGGGGGATTACAATGAGCAGTTCTTC. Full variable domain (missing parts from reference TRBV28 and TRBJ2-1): DVKVTQSSRYLVKRTGEKVFLECVQDMDHENMFWYRQDPGLGLRLIYFSYDVKMKEKGDIPEGYSVSREKKERFSLILESASTNQTSMYLCASSPVWGGDYNEQFFGPGTRLTVL.

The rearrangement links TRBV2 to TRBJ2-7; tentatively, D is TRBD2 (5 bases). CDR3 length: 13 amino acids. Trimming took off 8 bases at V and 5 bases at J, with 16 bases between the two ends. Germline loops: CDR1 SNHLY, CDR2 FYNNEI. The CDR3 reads CASYHRGINEQYF. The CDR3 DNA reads TGTGCCAGCTATCATCGGGGAATTAACGAGCAGTACTTC. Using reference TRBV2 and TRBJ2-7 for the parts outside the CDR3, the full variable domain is EPEVTQTPSHQVTQMGQEVILRCVPISNHLYFYWYRQILGQKVEFLVSFYNNEISEKSEIFDDQFSVERPDGSNFTLKIRSTKLEDSAMYFCASYHRGINEQYFGPGTRLTVT.

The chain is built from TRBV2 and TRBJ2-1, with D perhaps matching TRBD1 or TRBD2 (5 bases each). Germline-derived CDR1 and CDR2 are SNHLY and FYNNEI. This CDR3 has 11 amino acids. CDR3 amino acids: CATQGRTEQFF. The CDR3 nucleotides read TGTGCGACTCAGGGACGGACTGAGCAGTTCTTC.

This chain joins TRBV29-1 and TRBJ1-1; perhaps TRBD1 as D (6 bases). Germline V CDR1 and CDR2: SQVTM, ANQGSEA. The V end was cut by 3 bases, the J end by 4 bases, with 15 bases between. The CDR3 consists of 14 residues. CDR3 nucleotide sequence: TGCAGCGTTGATATTCGAACAGGGCCCACTGAAGCTTTCTTT. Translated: CSVDIRTGPTEAFF.

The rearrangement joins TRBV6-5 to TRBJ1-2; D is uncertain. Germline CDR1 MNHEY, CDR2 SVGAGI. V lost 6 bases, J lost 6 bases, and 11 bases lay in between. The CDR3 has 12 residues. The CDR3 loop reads CASRPGNDGYTF. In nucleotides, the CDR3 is TGTGCCAGCAGACCAGGCAATGATGGCTACACCTTC.

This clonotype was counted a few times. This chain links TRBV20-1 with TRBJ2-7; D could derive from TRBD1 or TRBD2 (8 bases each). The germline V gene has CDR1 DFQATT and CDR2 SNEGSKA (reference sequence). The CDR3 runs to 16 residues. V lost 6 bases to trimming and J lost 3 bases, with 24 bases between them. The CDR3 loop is CSAPPGTGAGGYEQYF. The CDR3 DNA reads TGCAGTGCCCCACCCGGGACAGGCGCGGGGGGCTACGAGCAGTACTTC.

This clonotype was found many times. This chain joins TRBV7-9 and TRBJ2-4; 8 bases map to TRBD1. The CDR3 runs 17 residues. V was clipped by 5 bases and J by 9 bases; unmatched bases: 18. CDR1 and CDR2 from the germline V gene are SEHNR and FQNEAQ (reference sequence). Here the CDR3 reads CASSQPRTGQILGIQYF. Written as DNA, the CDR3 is TGTGCCAGCAGCCAACCTAGGACAGGGCAGATCCTTGGCATTCAGTACTTC.

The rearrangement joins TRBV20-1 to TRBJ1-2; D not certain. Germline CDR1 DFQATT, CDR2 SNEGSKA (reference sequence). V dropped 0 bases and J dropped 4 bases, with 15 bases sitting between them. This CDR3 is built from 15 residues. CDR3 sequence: CSARDRPHGFYGYTF. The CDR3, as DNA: TGCAGTGCTAGAGATCGGCCCCATGGTTTCTATGGCTACACCTTC.